The TCR beta chain under discussion was sequenced for a study of T cells in localized non-small cell lung cancer. This table comes from immunoSEQ multiplex PCR, and its TCRdb copy is limited to in-frame clones, with some not included. This sample yields 9,000 or so clones, of which 92% are seen a single time; 6% to 7.5% belongs to the top ten. CDR1 is SGHTA, CDR2 FQGNSA, per germline. This CDR3 contains 13 residues. Trimming took off 8 bases at V and 1 base at J, with 8 bases between the two ends. The sequence derives from a woman aged 35-75 years with stage I squamous cell lung carcinoma. The chain recombines TRBV7-2 with TRBJ2-2; D gene ambiguous. The starting material was peripheral blood, obtained before any cancer treatment. This CDR3 reads CASAEMNTGELFF. The CDR3 nucleotides are TGTGCCAGCGCAGAGATGAACACCGGGGAGCTGTTTTTT.